Included here is one T cell receptor beta chain sequence, with context. The antigen is unknown. The sample comes from a study of Ad26.COV2.S vaccination and SARS-CoV-2 variants. Here immunoSEQ multiplex PCR was the method, and the copy in TCRdb shows in-frame clones only, minus some. The repertoire has about 420,000 clones, approximately 90% of them found once; the top ten carry approximately 4%. The treatment: around 19 received Ad26.COV2.S at low or high dose, single or two shots; roughly 5 received placebo; per-sample allocation not given. The study sampled participants on day 63 after the first vaccine or placebo injection. This CDR3 is built from 15 residues. CDR1 is SGHRS, CDR2 YFSETQ, per germline. The V and J ends lost 0 bases and 3 bases respectively, with 13 bases between them. General study results and limits: Substantial response breadth was reportedly seen for spike-specific CD8+ and CD4+ T cells after vaccination. Whether participants received vaccine or placebo, their non-spike TCR breadth was similar.

This chain links TRBV5-1 with TRBJ2-7; D is possibly TRBD1 (6 bases). The sequence was obtained from a person between 18 and 65 years old who received the Ad26.COV2.S COVID-19 vaccine or a placebo. The sample consisted of peripheral blood, taken in a trial of Ad26.COV2.S vaccine versus placebo. The CDR3 sequence is CASSLDPGDVYEQYF. DNA of the CDR3: TGCGCCAGCAGCTTGGACCCAGGGGATGTCTACGAGCAGTACTTC.